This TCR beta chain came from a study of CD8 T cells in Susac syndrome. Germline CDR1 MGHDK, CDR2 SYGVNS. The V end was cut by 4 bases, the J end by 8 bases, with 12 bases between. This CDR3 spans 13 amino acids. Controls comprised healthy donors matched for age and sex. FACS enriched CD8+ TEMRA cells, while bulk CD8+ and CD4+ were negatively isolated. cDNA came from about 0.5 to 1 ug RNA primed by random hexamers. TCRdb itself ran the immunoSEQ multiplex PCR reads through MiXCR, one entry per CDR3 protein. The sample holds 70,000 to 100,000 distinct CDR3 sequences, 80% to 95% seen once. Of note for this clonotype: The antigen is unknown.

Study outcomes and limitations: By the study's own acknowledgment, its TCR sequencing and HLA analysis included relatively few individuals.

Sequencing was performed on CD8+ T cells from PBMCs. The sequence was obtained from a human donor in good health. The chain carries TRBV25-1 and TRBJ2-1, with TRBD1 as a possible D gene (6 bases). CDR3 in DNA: TGTGCCAGCAGTGTACTCGCAGGGGATGAGCAGTTCTTC. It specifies CASSVLAGDEQFF.